Presented here are 5 T cell receptor beta chains from one specimen sequenced in a study of blood T cell repertoires in COVID-19. Only in-frame clones appear in the TCRdb table, and some are missing; sequencing was by immunoSEQ multiplex PCR. Of 150,000 to 200,000 clones in the sample, around 87% were seen once. The sample consisted of peripheral blood. These receptors all stem from a woman older than 75 in a cohort sampled during active or convalescent COVID-19.

This clone is a singleton in its sample. The chain joins TRBV5-6 to TRBJ2-7; unclear D gene. The germline V gene encodes CDR1 SGHDT and CDR2 YYEEEE. Trimming took off 0 bases at V and 3 bases at J, with 10 bases between the two ends. The CDR3 is 14 residues long. This chain's CDR3 is CASSLGPLNYEQYV. In DNA, the CDR3 is TGTGCCAGCAGCTTGGGGCCTCTTAACTACGAGCAGTACGTC.

The V call is TRBV28, the J call TRBJ2-7; D might be TRBD2 (6 bases). V lost 6 bases and J 6 bases, leaving 18 bases between the germline ends. The germline V gene encodes CDR1 MDHEN and CDR2 SYDVKM. This CDR3 is built from 14 residues. The CDR3 DNA follows: TGTGCCAGCAGGCCCGGGACTCTGGGGTTCGAGCAGTACTTC. It yields the protein CASRPGTLGFEQYF.

The chain recombines TRBV9 with TRBJ2-2; 11 bases are a match to TRBD2. Losses at the gene ends were 0 bases for V and 9 bases for J; bases not matched to a gene: 22. The CDR3 length is 21 residues. Germline assignment: CDR1 SGDLS and CDR2 YYNGEE. The CDR3 loop reads CASSVGGSGLAGGTYRRELFF. The CDR3 nucleotides read TGTGCCAGCAGCGTAGGTGGGTCGGGTCTAGCGGGAGGTACATATCGCCGGGAGCTGTTTTTT.

This rearrangement joins TRBV19 to TRBJ1-5; weak D call: TRBD1 (6 bases). The CDR3 consists of 14 residues. V shed 3 bases and J shed 6 bases, with 12 bases lying between them. Germline lookup yields CDR1 LNHDA and CDR2 SQIVND (reference sequence). This CDR3 reads CASSIGTSGQPQHF. CDR3 DNA: TGTGCCAGTAGTATTGGGACATCGGGTCAGCCCCAGCATTTT. The entire variable domain, with the rest obtained from reference TRBV19 and TRBJ1-5, is as follows: DGGITQSPKYLFRKEGQNVTLSCEQNLNHDAMYWYRQDPGQGLRLIYYSQIVNDFQKGDIAEGYSVSREKKESFPLTVTSAQKNPTAFYLCASSIGTSGQPQHFGDGTRLSIL.

The chain combines TRBV6-6 with TRBJ1-2; D remains unclear. The CDR3 is 13 amino acids. The V end was cut by 7 bases, the J end by 0 bases, with 9 bases between. Germline assignment: CDR1 MNHNY and CDR2 SVGAGI (reference sequence). The CDR3 reads CASMSQANYGYTF. The CDR3 DNA follows: TGTGCCAGCATGTCGCAGGCTAACTATGGCTACACCTTC.